This T cell receptor (beta chain) was profiled in a study of CD4 T cells in relation to SARS-CoV-2 and coronaviruses (dated by TCRdb to the early 2020s). For the study in its entirety: Shared crossreactive spike epitopes were mapped to their HLA restriction using patient-derived lymphoblastoid cell lines. Memory CD4+ T cell crossreactivity between SARS-CoV-2 and common cold coronavirus spike proteins was assessed at the TCR clonotype level in the study. Expansion assays from other donors in the study were sequenced with a different, Illumina-based TCR-beta assay. The Adaptive Biotechnologies TCR-sequencing kit was used to sequence samples from three pre-COVID donors and the naive versus memory experiments, while other data came from Illumina-based sequencing. General conclusions and limits of the study: Crossreactive clones showed significantly weaker SARS-CoV-2-driven expansion than monoreactive clones, consistent with antigenic imprinting. The study was limited by small numbers of patients and tested TCRs. Crossreactivity analysis was centred on spike protein, so crossreactivity against other viral proteins was not assessed. No donor contributed both pre-pandemic and post-infection samples, which limited tracing the source of pre-existing responses. Memory CD4+ clonotypes crossrecognizing SARS-CoV-2 and at least one common cold coronavirus spike were found in 50% to 80% of donors. Sequencing of naive versus memory cells indicated that the assay detects memory recall responses, not primary responses primed during culture.

CD4+ T cells from unexposed donors were collected before the COVID-19 pandemic (2011-2018). Naive and memory CD4+ T cells were separated from cryopreserved PBMCs by CD4 enrichment followed by EasySep naive CD4+ T cell enrichment. The leukapheresis product for the unexposed donors was obtained through commercial purchase. Ficoll-Paque PLUS gradient centrifugation was used to isolate PBMCs from leukapheresis product or whole blood. PBMCs were either cryopreserved at -140 degrees C or used fresh in the expansion assay. The QIAamp Micro DNA Kit was used to extract genomic DNA from the CD4+ T cells. Deep-resolution immunoSEQ TCR-beta sequencing was performed on DNA from uncultured naive and memory CD4+ T cells. Per the source publication's procedure: During preprocessing, nonproductive sequences were removed, as were CDR3s that did not start with C, did not end with F or W, or were shorter than 7 amino acids. Cultured and uncultured naive and memory CD4+ repertoires were searched for previously identified spike- and CEF-reactive CDR3s. CDR3 homology was measured as pairwise Levenshtein distance, computed with the stringdist R package after trimming three terminal residues from each end. TCRdb limited this immuneACCESS table to in-frame rearrangements with V and J called. A share of clones is missing; checked studies link under half to unresolved V genes, and the rest is unexplained. D and trimming were read from the DNA, whereas the V and J calls and clone size are those reported in that table. The table for this sample lists some 64,000 clones; about 95% of them were counted only once. The ten top clones hold 0.14% of the sample.

Per the germline V gene, SGHRS is the CDR1 and YFSETQ is the CDR2. V is pared back by 0 bases and J by 6 bases, with 13 bases lying between the germline termini. The CDR3 sequence holds 14 residues, the cysteine and phenylalanine included. Just the 42-base CDR3 DNA is kept, in frame starting at base 1. For this clone: Its antigen is still unknown. Per-base qualities were not stored, and no clone one base away is much larger.

Here the chain combines TRBV5-1 and TRBJ2-7; a tentative D match to TRBD1 spans 6 bases. The TCR originated in a human donor in good health. The specimen was naive CD4+ T cells from PBMCs. The cell subset or site label corresponds to: naive CD4+ T cells isolated by negative enrichment. The encoded CDR3 is CASSLATGMSEQYF. At the DNA level, the sequence is TGCGCCAGCAGCTTGGCCACAGGGATGAGCGAGCAGTACTTC.